A single sample is the source of the 32 T cell receptor beta chains below, sequenced in a study of shared clonotypes between healthy human individuals. Assay used: immunoSEQ multiplex PCR; TCRdb lists only in-frame clones, some missing. This table holds 520,000 or so clones, less than 85% found once. The sample was PBMCs. All receptors derive from a middle-aged woman in good health. Some clones in this sample may be carry-over from other donors' samples.

This sequence joins TRBV28 and TRBJ2-1; 9 positions agree with TRBD1. The CDR3 extends over 15 amino acids. From germline, CDR1 is MDHEN and CDR2 SYDVKM. J was trimmed by 5 bases and V by 2 bases; bases with no gene match: 4. The CDR3 sequence: CASSLGTGLNNEQFF. The CDR3 region has the DNA TGTGCCAGCAGTTTAGGGACAGGGTTAAACAATGAGCAGTTCTTC. Supplemented by reference TRBV28 and TRBJ2-1, the full variable domain reads DVKVTQSSRYLVKRTGEKVFLECVQDMDHENMFWYRQDPGLGLRLIYFSYDVKMKEKGDIPEGYSVSREKKERFSLILESASTNQTSMYLCASSLGTGLNNEQFFGPGTRLTVL.

The V call is TRBV10-3, the J call TRBJ2-5, with a possible D match to TRBD2 (6 bases). From germline, CDR1 is ENHRY and CDR2 SYGVKD. The CDR3 sequence is 18 residues long. Trimming took 7 bases from V and 1 from J, leaving 25 bases between them. The CDR3 DNA reads TGTGCCATCATGGACACGGGCAAAACGGGAGTTTCCCAAGAGACCCAGTACTTC. As protein: CAIMDTGKTGVSQETQYF.

This chain links TRBV5-1 with TRBJ2-5; D unclear. V was shortened by 2 bases and J by 0 bases, with 8 bases between the two germline ends. The CDR3 contains 14 residues. Per germline, CDR1 SGHRS and CDR2 YFSETQ. The CDR3, as DNA: TGCGCCAGCAGCTTAAACGGCTACCAAGAGACCCAGTACTTC. Protein product: CASSLNGYQETQYF.

In regard to this clone: A read error is likely here: a far larger clone is one base away. Other DNA sequences in this specimen translate into the identical CDR3. The V and J genes are TRBV6-1 and TRBJ2-4; D call uncertain. V was clipped by 2 bases and J by 6 bases, with 11 bases between them. CDR1 is MNHNS, CDR2 SASEGT, per germline. This CDR3 region has 14 residues. CDR3 in DNA: TGTGCCAGCAGTGAAAAGGCGGAAGGAAACATTCAGTACTTC. The encoded protein is CASSEKAEGNIQYF.

This sequence joins TRBV19 and TRBJ1-2; TRBD1 is a possible D gene (6 bases). This CDR3 has 14 residues. Deletions cut 1 base from V and 2 bases from J, with 8 bases between. The germline V gene encodes CDR1 LNHDA and CDR2 SQIVND (reference sequence). CDR3 DNA: TGTGCCAGTAGTATAGTAGGGACAAACTATGGCTACACCTTC. Amino acids: CASSIVGTNYGYTF.

The chain uses TRBV15 and TRBJ2-7; 7 bases are shared with TRBD1. Trimming took 8 bases from V and 4 from J; bases not matched to a gene: 14. The CDR3 runs 15 residues. Germline V gene lookup returns CDR1 LNHNV and CDR2 YYDKDF (reference sequence). CDR3 loop: CATGNRDSHLYEQYF. Here the CDR3 DNA reads TGTGCCACCGGGAACCGGGACAGCCACCTTTACGAGCAGTACTTC.

This chain connects TRBV9 to TRBJ2-5, with a tentative D call TRBD2 (6 bases). The CDR3 runs 16 residues. The V and J ends lost 4 bases and 5 bases respectively, with 21 bases between them. Germline lookup yields CDR1 SGDLS and CDR2 YYNGEE. CDR3 nucleotides: TGTGCCAGCAGCCCTGCCGGTCCGGGAGTAAGGGAGACCCAGTACTTC. Residues: CASSPAGPGVRETQYF. Complete variable domain (other parts from reference TRBV9 and TRBJ2-5): DSGVTQTPKHLITATGQRVTLRCSPRSGDLSVYWYQQSLDQGLQFLIQYYNGEERAKGNILERFSAQQFPDLHSELNLSSLELGDSALYFCASSPAGPGVRETQYFGPGTRLLVL.

The V call is TRBV5-6, the J call TRBJ1-1; tentative D call: TRBD1 (5 bases). CDR3 length: 13 residues. Germline V CDR1 and CDR2: SGHDT, YYEEEE. V dropped 4 bases and J dropped 1 base, with 8 bases sitting between them. DNA of the CDR3: TGTGCCAGCAGCCCCGGGGGGAACACTGAAGCTTTCTTT. Translated, it gives CASSPGGNTEAFF.

V usage is TRBV18 and J usage is TRBJ1-5; D remains unclear. Germline V gene data show CDR1 as KGHSH and CDR2 as LQKENI. CDR3 length: 14 residues. V was clipped by 1 base and J by 4 bases, with 8 bases between them. CDR3 sequence (DNA): TGTGCCAGCTCACCACGAGAAGAAAATCAGCCCCAGCATTTT. As protein: CASSPREENQPQHF.

This chain uses TRBV28 with TRBJ2-1; 7 nucleotides match TRBD1. The CDR3 sequence is 20 residues long. The germline V gene has CDR1 MDHEN and CDR2 SYDVKM. V dropped 2 bases and J dropped 6; count of bases not matched to a gene: 22. As DNA, the CDR3 is TGTGCCAGCAGTTTAACGCCCTTTCCACAGGGGTCATTTATCGTCAATGAGCAGTTCTTC. This sequence encodes CASSLTPFPQGSFIVNEQFF.

The chain is built from TRBV30 and TRBJ2-1; D remains unclear. This CDR3 has 14 amino acids. Trimming shortened V by 2 bases and J by 2 bases, and 10 bases separated the two germline ends. The germline V gene encodes CDR1 GTSNPN and CDR2 SVGIG (reference sequence). CDR3 loop: CAWSPGWAYNEQFF. The CDR3 DNA sequence: TGTGCCTGGAGTCCAGGTTGGGCCTACAATGAGCAGTTCTTC.

This chain uses TRBV27 with TRBJ2-1; 10 bases are shared with TRBD2. The V gene end was trimmed by 3 bases and the J gene end by 5 bases; junction bases not matched to a gene: 4. Germline V gene data show CDR1 as MNHEY and CDR2 as SMNVEV (reference sequence). The CDR3 sequence is 15 residues long. This chain's CDR3 is CASSFKREGNNEQFF. CDR3 sequence (DNA): TGTGCCAGCAGTTTTAAGCGGGAGGGTAACAATGAGCAGTTCTTC.

V usage is TRBV7-9 and J usage is TRBJ2-3; D not certain. Trimming removed 7 bases from V and 2 bases from J, with 16 bases in between. The CDR3 spans 15 residues. Germline V lookup: CDR1 SEHNR, CDR2 FQNEAQ (reference sequence). This CDR3 is CASIAISELTDTQYF. CDR3 sequence (DNA): TGTGCCAGCATCGCAATCTCAGAACTCACAGATACGCAGTATTTT.

This clone was picked up one time. The chain uses TRBV6-5 and TRBJ1-1, with a weak D call TRBD1 (6 bases). Germline CDR1 reads MNHEY; CDR2 reads SVGAGI. The germline V and J ends were trimmed by 6 bases and 4 bases, with 12 bases remaining between them. The CDR3 consists of 13 residues. CDR3 sequence: CASRQGLSTEAFF. CDR3 nucleotides: TGTGCCAGCAGACAGGGATTGAGCACTGAAGCTTTCTTT.

Points on this clone: A read error is possible here, since a much larger clone lies one base away. The chain couples TRBV5-4 to TRBJ2-5; TRBD2 matches at 11 bases. The CDR3 is 14 amino acids. Germline V CDR1 and CDR2: SGHNT, YYREEE (reference sequence). The trim removed 4 bases at V and 3 bases at J, leaving 2 bases unmatched. The CDR3 sequence: CASSPGLAEETQYF. The CDR3 DNA reads TGTGCCAGCAGCCCGGGACTAGCGGAAGAGACCCAGTACTTC.

The rearrangement links TRBV6-1 to TRBJ2-7, with 16 bases aligning to TRBD2. Germline V lookup: CDR1 MNHNS, CDR2 SASEGT. The V and J ends lost 3 bases and 7 bases, in that order; junction bases with no gene match: 9. The CDR3 is 17 amino acids. The CDR3 loop reads CASSDRGLAGGPQEQYF. CDR3 in DNA: TGTGCCAGCAGTGATAGGGGACTAGCGGGAGGGCCTCAAGAGCAGTACTTC.

The chain uses TRBV29-1 and TRBJ1-5; no firm D call. This CDR3 has 12 residues. V was shortened by 2 bases and J by 7 bases, with 9 bases between the two germline ends. The germline CDR1 and CDR2 sequences are SQVTM and ANQGSEA. The CDR3 protein is CSVENVGQPQHF. CDR3 sequence (DNA): TGCAGCGTTGAAAATGTTGGGCAGCCCCAGCATTTT.

Of note for this clone: Distinct nucleotide sequences in the sample also encode this CDR3. The chain has TRBV5-1 and TRBJ2-5; a possible D gene is TRBD1 (5 bases). Germline loops: CDR1 SGHRS, CDR2 YFSETQ. V was trimmed by 0 bases and J by 2 bases, leaving 8 bases between them. This CDR3 contains 14 residues. Here the CDR3 DNA reads TGCGCCAGCAGCTTGGGACAGCAGCAAGAGACCCAGTACTTC. This gives the protein CASSLGQQQETQYF. Filled out from reference TRBV5-1 and TRBJ2-5, the complete variable domain reads KAGVTQTPRYLIKTRGQQVTLSCSPISGHRSVSWYQQTPGQGLQFLFEYFSETQRNKGNFPGRFSGRQFSNSRSEMNVSTLELGDSALYLCASSLGQQQETQYFGPGTRLLVL.

For the CDR3, the DNA is TGTGCCAGCAGTGAACAGAGGGACACCATATATTTT. Its protein product is CASSEQRDTIYF. The chain combines TRBV28 with TRBJ1-3; no clear D gene. V gave up 5 bases and J gave up 8 bases, with 10 bases separating them. CDR1 MDHEN and CDR2 SYDVKM come from the germline V gene. The CDR3 is made up of 12 amino acids.

V gene TRBV10-3 combines with J gene TRBJ2-1; D is unresolved. The CDR3 runs 17 residues. Germline V lookup: CDR1 ENHRY, CDR2 SYGVKD. V gave up 11 bases and J gave up 5 bases, with 28 bases separating them. This CDR3 is CALVTPLVAQHHNEQFF. The DNA of the CDR3 is TGTGCCTTAGTGACCCCACTCGTAGCCCAGCACCACAATGAGCAGTTCTTC.

In its sample, this clone was seen a few times. This rearrangement joins TRBV7-8 to TRBJ1-1; 7 bases align to TRBD1. Germline lookup yields CDR1 SGHVS and CDR2 FQNEAQ. The CDR3 contains 15 residues. J was trimmed by 0 bases and V by 3 bases; bases with no gene match: 4. Here the CDR3 DNA reads TGTGCCAGCAGCTTCCGGGACAGCATGAACACTGAAGCTTTCTTT. As protein: CASSFRDSMNTEAFF.

CDR3 protein: CASSLRTGNTGELFF. In nucleotides, the CDR3 is TGTGCCAGCAGCTTGCGGACGGGTAACACCGGGGAGCTGTTTTTT. The V call is TRBV7-2, the J call TRBJ2-2; D uncertain. This CDR3 has 15 residues. Germline V gene data show CDR1 as SGHTA and CDR2 as FQGNSA. V lost 3 bases to trimming and J lost 2 bases, with 10 bases between them.

The rearrangement joins TRBV7-6 to TRBJ1-1, with D perhaps matching TRBD1 (6 bases). CDR1 is SGHVS, CDR2 FNYEAQ, per germline. V was cut by 2 bases and J by 12 bases, with 16 bases left in between. The CDR3 spans 13 residues. CDR3 sequence: CASSLRSGEAPFF. The CDR3 DNA sequence: TGTGCCAGCAGCTTACGTTCAGGGGAAGCTCCTTTCTTT.

In DNA form, the CDR3 reads TGTGCCAGCAGTTACAGGGGTGGCGAGCAGTACTTC. It translates to CASSYRGGEQYF. This chain links TRBV27 with TRBJ2-7, with TRBD1 matching 7 bases. The CDR3 sequence is 12 residues long. Germline V CDR1 and CDR2: MNHEY, SMNVEV (reference sequence). V trimming: 4 bases; J trimming: 6 bases; junction bases outside the gene matches: 3.

To note about this clone: This same CDR3 is encoded by further DNA sequences in the sample. The chain links TRBV7-2 to TRBJ2-5; D perhaps matches TRBD1 (6 bases). Germline values: CDR1 SGHTA, CDR2 FQGNSA. Trimming removed 3 bases from V and 3 bases from J, with 8 bases in between. CDR3 length equals 13 residues. The CDR3 region is CASSFYREETQYF. CDR3 DNA: TGTGCCAGCAGCTTCTACAGGGAAGAGACCCAGTACTTC.

The gene calls are TRBV2 and TRBJ2-7; 7 positions match TRBD1. V shed 3 bases, J shed 5 bases, and the junction held 4 bases outside the gene matches. The CDR3 is made up of 13 amino acids. Germline V gene data show CDR1 as SNHLY and CDR2 as FYNNEI. The CDR3 loop reads CASSDDRAHEQYF. The CDR3 DNA is TGTGCCAGCAGTGATGACAGGGCCCACGAGCAGTACTTC.

The chain carries TRBV28 and TRBJ1-1; 8 bases are shared with TRBD1. Germline CDR1 and CDR2: MDHEN and SYDVKM. With 1 base clipped from V and 4 bases from J, the junction kept 2 bases outside the gene matches. This CDR3 is built from 14 residues. The CDR3 sequence is CASSLSQGATEAFF. CDR3 DNA sequence: TGTGCCAGCAGTTTATCCCAGGGGGCCACTGAAGCTTTCTTT.

The chain carries TRBV13 and TRBJ2-1; 8 nucleotides line up with TRBD1. From germline, CDR1 is PRHDT and CDR2 FYEKMQ (reference sequence). The CDR3 totals 16 residues. Unmatched junction bases numbered 8, after V lost 5 bases and J lost 2 bases. The CDR3 DNA is TGTGCCAGCAGCCAGCTTTGGGACAGGACCTACAATGAGCAGTTCTTC. Translation: CASSQLWDRTYNEQFF.

This clone came up a few times. The V gene is TRBV14, the J gene TRBJ2-1; no firm D call. With 6 bases removed from V and 9 bases from J, the gap between germline ends came to 15 bases. CDR3 length equals 13 residues. Germline V gene sequence: CDR1 SGHDN, CDR2 FVKESK. The CDR3 sequence is CASSRIGNAEQFF. CDR3 nucleotide sequence: TGTGCCAGCAGTCGAATCGGAAACGCTGAGCAGTTCTTC.

This clone was detected once. V and J are TRBV4-1 and TRBJ2-1; D call uncertain. The CDR3 is made up of 14 amino acids. Between the trimmed V and J ends, which lost 0 bases and 5 bases, there was a span of 8 bases. CDR1 is MGHRA and CDR2 is YSYEKL in the germline V gene. CDR3 sequence reads: CASSQERRNNEQFF. Here the CDR3 DNA reads TGCGCCAGCAGCCAAGAAAGGAGAAACAATGAGCAGTTCTTC.

This chain connects TRBV30 to TRBJ1-4; no definite D call. Germline V lookup: CDR1 GTSNPN, CDR2 SVGIG (reference sequence). This CDR3 region has 14 residues. V shed 2 bases and J shed 8 bases, with 15 bases lying between them. CDR3 coding DNA: TGTGCCTGGAGTCCCCCCGGTGCGGGAGAAAAACTGTTTTTT. This encodes CAWSPPGAGEKLFF.

The CDR3 DNA reads as TGTGCCAGCCCAGCGGGAGAGGGAGAGACCCAGTACTTC. Translation gives CASPAGEGETQYF. The chain carries TRBV5-4 and TRBJ2-5, with TRBD2 matching over 8 bases. The CDR3 is 13 amino acids. Germline assignment: CDR1 SGHNT and CDR2 YYREEE (reference sequence). The J segment lost 4 bases and the V segment lost 7 bases, leaving 6 bases of the junction unmatched. The entire variable domain, with the rest obtained from reference TRBV5-4 and TRBJ2-5, is as follows: ETGVTQSPTHLIKTRGQQVTLRCSSQSGHNTVSWYQQALGQGPQFIFQYYREEENGRGNFPPRFSGLQFPNYSSELNVNALELDDSALYLCASPAGEGETQYFGPGTRLLVL.